This T cell receptor (beta chain) came from a study of response to subunit inactivated influenza vaccine. MiXCR was run by TCRdb on the RT-PCR reads, yielding one entry per CDR3 protein. The sample holds 750,000 to 850,000 distinct CDR3 sequences, about 18% seen once. This clonotype came up a few times. Its antigen is unknown. Between the trimmed V and J ends, which lost 3 bases and 0 bases, there was a span of 17 bases. The CDR3 has 17 residues. General study findings and limits: Each seasonal influenza vaccination, the authors suggested, recruits few new T cells.

This material consisted of PBMCs from blood, taken less than 6 days after vaccination. The genes are TRBV12-3 or TRBV12-4 and TRBJ1-2; a weak D match, TRBD1 (5 bases). The receptor was isolated from a man aged 50 or older who received an inactivated influenza vaccine. The CDR3 protein is CASSLRLWGGTNYGYTF. The DNA of the CDR3 is TGTGCCAGCAGTTTGCGACTCTGGGGGGGGACTAACTATGGCTACACCTTC.